The 5 T cell receptor beta chains given below trace back to one sample, sequenced in a study of cytomegalovirus exposure and HLA in healthy donors. The PCR made use of 60 Vbeta and 13 Jbeta primers. The assay was immunoSEQ multiplex PCR, and TCRdb's table has in-frame clones only and misses some. The profile covers about 130,000 clones, with about 79% appearing a single time and roughly 2.5% taken by the ten largest. The sequenced sample consisted of PBMCs. These TCRs come from a man over 45 in good health and CMV-seronegative.

The V call is TRBV4-2, the J call TRBJ1-5, with 7 nucleotides matching TRBD1. Germline V gene data show CDR1 as LGHNA and CDR2 as YNFKEQ. J was trimmed by 5 bases and V by 2 bases; bases with no gene match: 12. The CDR3 sequence is 17 residues long. CDR3 in amino acids: CASSQNRGGGADQPQHF. CDR3 nucleotide sequence: TGTGCCAGCAGCCAAAATAGAGGAGGGGGCGCGGATCAGCCCCAGCATTTT.

The chain has TRBV7-8 and TRBJ1-1, with D possibly matching TRBD1 (5 bases). The length of the CDR3 is 14 residues. V shed 2 bases and J shed 1 base, with 8 bases lying between them. The germline V gene encodes CDR1 SGHVS and CDR2 FQNEAQ. As DNA, the CDR3 is TGTGCCAGCAGCTTAACCGGACAGAACACTGAAGCTTTCTTT. Amino acid sequence: CASSLTGQNTEAFF.

The chain carries TRBV15 and TRBJ1-5; D gene ambiguous. The CDR3 sequence is 16 residues long. V lost 0 bases to trimming and J lost 4 bases, with 13 bases between them. Germline V gene lookup returns CDR1 LNHNV and CDR2 YYDKDF (reference sequence). The CDR3 here is CATSRESGSANQPQHF. In nucleotides, the CDR3 is TGTGCCACCAGCAGAGAAAGCGGCTCAGCAAATCAGCCCCAGCATTTT.

The V and J genes are TRBV4-1 and TRBJ2-7; D might be TRBD1 (6 bases). V was pared by 6 bases and J by 0 bases, with 9 bases between. Germline V gene sequence: CDR1 MGHRA, CDR2 YSYEKL. CDR3 length: 13 residues. The CDR3 spells CASRQGPSYEQYF. The CDR3 DNA sequence: TGCGCCAGCAGACAGGGACCCTCCTACGAGCAGTACTTC.

This clone was detected only once. J is TRBJ1-6 and V is TRBV11-2; tentative D call: TRBD1 (6 bases). CDR1 is SGHAT, CDR2 FQNNGV, per germline. V lost 1 base to trimming and J lost 0 bases, with 10 bases between them. The CDR3 is made up of 17 amino acids. The CDR3 region has the DNA TGTGCCAGCAGCTTAGCGGTAGGGGGCTCCTATAATTCACCCCTCCACTTT. Its translation: CASSLAVGGSYNSPLHF.